Listed here are 15 T cell receptor beta chains from one sample, sequenced in a study of shared clonotypes between healthy human individuals. Generated by immunoSEQ multiplex PCR, the TCRdb table keeps only in-frame clones and is missing some. The sample consists of over a million clones, around 78% of them appearing once. Sample: memory CD4+ T cells from PBMCs. Subset given: CD45RA-negative fraction. All receptors come from a man in his late teens or twenties in good health. Some clones in this sample may be carry-over from other donors' samples.

This rearrangement joins TRBV19 to TRBJ2-5; D unclear. Trimming took 4 bases from V and 5 from J, leaving 8 bases between them. Per germline, CDR1 LNHDA and CDR2 SQIVND (reference sequence). The CDR3 extends over 12 amino acids. The CDR3 DNA follows: TGTGCCAGTAGTAGTTTAAGGGAGACCCAGTACTTC. Its protein is CASSSLRETQYF.

In this sample, this clone turned up a few times. The chain uses TRBV5-8 and TRBJ1-5, with D perhaps TRBD1 (5 bases). Trimming took off 4 bases at V and 4 bases at J, with 15 bases between the two ends. CDR1 and CDR2 (germline): SGHTS, YDEGEE. This CDR3 spans 15 amino acids. The CDR3 is CASSPERGWNQPQHF. The CDR3 DNA sequence: TGTGCCAGCAGCCCCGAAAGGGGCTGGAATCAGCCCCAGCATTTT.

This clone was observed a few times. The CDR3 is CASSTTLASGNTIYF. As DNA, the CDR3 is TGTGCCAGCAGTACGACACTCGCCTCTGGAAACACCATATATTTT. The V gene is TRBV6-5, the J gene TRBJ1-3, with D unclear. The CDR3 contains 15 residues. V was clipped by 5 bases and J by 0 bases, with 11 bases between them. The germline CDR1 and CDR2 sequences are MNHEY and SVGAGI.

The J gene is TRBJ2-6, the V gene TRBV4-3, with D hard to call. The germline gives CDR1 LGHNA, CDR2 YSLEER. The CDR3 totals 17 residues. V lost 2 bases and J 0 bases, leaving 11 bases between the germline ends. The CDR3 loop reads CASSQSPRSSGANVLTF. The DNA of the CDR3 is TGCGCCAGCAGCCAAAGCCCAAGGTCCTCTGGGGCCAACGTCCTGACTTTC.

The chain has TRBV6-1 and TRBJ2-2; 10 positions match TRBD2. V was pared by 6 bases and J by 9 bases, with 10 bases of the junction left unmatched. From germline, CDR1 is MNHNS and CDR2 SASEGT. The CDR3 sequence is 15 residues long. CDR3 sequence: CASRAPLAGVRELFF. The CDR3 coding sequence is TGTGCCAGCAGAGCCCCGCTAGCGGGAGTGCGGGAGCTGTTTTTT.

J is TRBJ2-5 and V is TRBV7-3; either TRBD1 or TRBD2 may supply D (5 bases each). This CDR3 region has 12 residues. The germline V gene encodes CDR1 SGHTA and CDR2 FQGTGA. The V end lost 5 bases, the J end lost 7 bases, and 11 bases lay between the germline ends. CDR3 in DNA: TGTGCCAGCAGCCGCACTGGGGGGACCCAGTACTTC. It yields the protein CASSRTGGTQYF.

J is TRBJ1-5 and V is TRBV28; D is unclear. The CDR3 has 12 amino acids. V was trimmed by 8 bases and J by 5 bases, leaving 10 bases between them. Germline V gives CDR1 MDHEN, CDR2 SYDVKM. CDR3 DNA sequence: TGTGCCAGCGTGACGGGGTATCAGCCCCAGCATTTT. This codes for CASVTGYQPQHF.

This clone was recorded many times. The chain employs TRBV6-1 and TRBJ2-3; D unclear. This CDR3 spans 12 amino acids. Trimming pared 2 bases from V and 13 bases from J, leaving 13 bases between. The germline CDR1 and CDR2 sequences are MNHNS and SASEGT. For the CDR3, the DNA is TGTGCCAGCAGTGAATCGAAGGGTTTAAAGTATTTT. It specifies CASSESKGLKYF.

This clone was seen a handful of times. This chain connects TRBV7-9 to TRBJ1-2; a possible D gene is TRBD1 (6 bases). Germline V CDR1 and CDR2: SEHNR, FQNEAQ (reference sequence). The CDR3 sequence is 13 residues long. Trimming took off 1 base at V and 4 bases at J, with 7 bases between the two ends. The CDR3 sequence: CASSLGQVYGYTF. For the CDR3, the DNA is TGTGCCAGCAGCTTAGGACAGGTCTATGGCTACACCTTC.

The chain has TRBV6-1 and TRBJ2-7, with a tentative D call TRBD1 (6 bases). Trimming left V 5 bases short and J 7 bases short, with 9 bases between. The germline V gene has CDR1 MNHNS and CDR2 SASEGT. The CDR3 length is 11 residues. The CDR3 DNA is TGTGCCAGCAGTTGGGGGCGTGAGCAGTACTTC. Its protein product is CASSWGREQYF.

V is TRBV5-1 and J is TRBJ2-2; maybe TRBD2 (5 bases). The CDR3 runs 15 residues. Germline loops: CDR1 SGHRS, CDR2 YFSETQ. V lost 5 bases, J lost 1 base, and 12 bases lay in between. CDR3 sequence (DNA): TGCGCCAGCAGTAAGGGAGTATGGAACACCGGGGAGCTGTTTTTT. Translation: CASSKGVWNTGELFF.

Details on this clone: A far larger clone is a single base away, which makes a read error likely. V and J are TRBV7-9 and TRBJ2-2, with 14 positions matching TRBD2. The V segment lost 6 bases and the J segment 4 bases; nucleotides outside the gene matches: 10. Germline CDR1 reads SEHNR; CDR2 reads FQNEAQ (reference sequence). The CDR3 has 18 residues. CDR3 DNA sequence: TGTGCCAGCAGAGATAGGGGACTAGCGGGAGAGGGCACCGGGGAGCTGTTTTTT. Protein sequence: CASRDRGLAGEGTGELFF.

This chain links TRBV11-3 with TRBJ2-5; no firm D call. V lost 5 bases and J lost 7, with 11 bases in between. CDR1 SGHNT and CDR2 YENEEA come from the germline V gene. The CDR3 extends over 12 amino acids. The chain's CDR3 is CASSPDSRTQYF. The CDR3 DNA sequence: TGTGCCAGCAGCCCGGATTCGCGGACCCAGTACTTC.

V is TRBV10-2 and J is TRBJ2-7; D not resolved. CDR1 and CDR2 (germline): WSHSY, SAAADI. With 2 bases removed from V and 2 bases from J, the gap between germline ends came to 1 base. The CDR3 is made up of 11 amino acids. CDR3 sequence reads: CASSEAYEQYF. The CDR3 region has the DNA TGCGCCAGCAGTGAGGCCTACGAGCAGTACTTC.

This clone came up a few times. The V gene is TRBV11-2, the J gene TRBJ1-2; D possibly corresponds to TRBD1 (5 bases). V was pared by 5 bases and J by 8 bases, with 21 bases between. Germline CDR1 and CDR2: SGHAT and FQNNGV. The length of the CDR3 is 15 residues. The CDR3 protein is CASSPKPGPSVGYTF. CDR3 in DNA: TGTGCCAGCAGCCCGAAACCGGGACCCTCGGTAGGCTACACCTTC.